These T cell receptor beta chains were read from a single sample in a study of blood T cell repertoires in COVID-19. The protocol was immunoSEQ multiplex PCR, while the TCRdb copy is restricted to in-frame clones and leaves out a portion. The sample contains 45,000 to 70,000 clones, around 89% of which appear only once. Sequenced input: peripheral blood. The origin of the receptors is a woman aged 55-70 years with active COVID-19. CDR3s include the opening cysteine and the closing phenylalanine or tryptophan. The D gene is left open where the match is weak. Size values are once, few and many counts, or a class for expanded clones, and some rows have none.

V gene: TRBV7-9; clone size: NA; D gene: TRBD2; J gene: TRBJ2-5; CDR3 DNA: TGTGCCAGCACGGCGGGAGCGGGGGGCCAGGAAGAGACCCAGTACTTC; CDR3 protein: CASTAGAGGQEETQYF
V gene: TRBV15; clone size: NA; D gene: NA; J gene: TRBJ1-2; CDR3 DNA: TGTGCCACCAGCAGAGATCAGCTTTCTAGCTATGGCTACACCTTC; CDR3 protein: CATSRDQLSSYGYTF
V gene: TRBV27; clone size: NA; D gene: NA; J gene: TRBJ1-4; CDR3 DNA: TGTGCCAGCAGTTTGGGGTTTGTGGGGTCGGGGGCTAATGAAAAACTGTTTTTT; CDR3 protein: CASSLGFVGSGANEKLFF
V gene: TRBV4-2; clone size: NA; D gene: TRBD2; J gene: TRBJ2-1; CDR3 DNA: TGTGCCAGCAGCCAAGGGGTAGTAGCGGGGGGGAATGAGCAGTTCTTC; CDR3 protein: CASSQGVVAGGNEQFF
V gene: TRBV5-6; clone size: once; D gene: TRBD2; J gene: TRBJ2-7; CDR3 DNA: TGTGCCAGCAGCTTTTGGTTAGCGGGGGGCTCCTACGAGCAGTACTTC; CDR3 protein: CASSFWLAGGSYEQYF
V gene: TRBV9; clone size: NA; D gene: TRBD2; J gene: TRBJ2-3; CDR3 DNA: TGTGCCAGCAGCGAGCGCGGGGGAATCACAGATACGCAGTATTTT; CDR3 protein: CASSERGGITDTQYF
V gene: TRBV7-3; clone size: NA; D gene: NA; J gene: TRBJ2-5; CDR3 DNA: TGTGCCAGCAGCTTAACCTCCCCCGGGGTGAATCAAGAGACCCAGTACTTC; CDR3 protein: CASSLTSPGVNQETQYF
V gene: TRBV2; clone size: few; D gene: TRBD1; J gene: TRBJ1-1; CDR3 DNA: TGTGCCAGCAGAATTGCAACAGGGGGCTTGAACACTGAAGCTTTCTTT; CDR3 protein: CASRIATGGLNTEAFF
V gene: TRBV11-2; clone size: NA; D gene: TRBD2; J gene: TRBJ2-1; CDR3 DNA: TGTGCCAGCTCATGGACTAGCGGATCTAGCTCCTACAATGAGCAGTTCTTC; CDR3 protein: CASSWTSGSSSYNEQFF
V gene: TRBV19; clone size: NA; D gene: NA; J gene: TRBJ1-5; CDR3 DNA: TGTGCCAGTAGTATAGGCCACGTGGGTGGCAGGGGAAATCAGCCCCAGCATTTT; CDR3 protein: CASSIGHVGGRGNQPQHF
V gene: TRBV10-3; clone size: NA; D gene: NA; J gene: TRBJ1-6; CDR3 DNA: TGTGCCACTCACGGGACAATTATTTCACCCCTCCACTTT; CDR3 protein: CATHGTIISPLHF
V gene: TRBV30; clone size: NA; D gene: TRBD1; J gene: TRBJ2-7; CDR3 DNA: TGTGCCTGGGACCGGGACAGGGCTGAGCAGTACTTC; CDR3 protein: CAWDRDRAEQYF
V gene: TRBV27; clone size: NA; D gene: TRBD1; J gene: TRBJ2-7; CDR3 DNA: TGTGCCAGCAGTTTATCAGGGACAGGATTCTACGAGCAGTACTTC; CDR3 protein: CASSLSGTGFYEQYF
V gene: TRBV7-2; clone size: NA; D gene: TRBD2; J gene: TRBJ2-1; CDR3 DNA: TGTGCCAGCAGCTGGGGACTAGCGGGGCTCTACAATGAGCAGTTCTTC; CDR3 protein: CASSWGLAGLYNEQFF
V gene: TRBV2; clone size: few; D gene: NA; J gene: TRBJ1-3; CDR3 DNA: TGTGCCAGCTGCGGGTCCTCCGGAAACACCATATATTTT; CDR3 protein: CASCGSSGNTIYF
V gene: TRBV2; clone size: NA; D gene: NA; J gene: TRBJ2-5; CDR3 DNA: TGTGCCAGCAGTCGGAATAGCCGTAGACCGGAGGAGACCCAGTACTTC; CDR3 protein: CASSRNSRRPEETQYF